The 30 T cell receptor beta chains given below trace back to one sample, sequenced in a study of PD-L1 blockade in urothelial cancer. Clones were sequenced by immunoSEQ multiplex PCR, and TCRdb holds only the in-frame ones, with some missing. This repertoire shows about 82,000 clones, about 85% found once; its top ten account for 4.5% to 6.5%. Sample: PBMCs, taken around atezolizumab (anti-PD-L1) treatment. Receptors were obtained from a woman in her seventies with urothelial cancer.

This sequence joins TRBV7-9 and TRBJ2-5; D might be TRBD1 (5 bases). The CDR3 runs 16 residues. The V gene's germline CDR1 is SEHNR and CDR2 FQNEAQ (reference sequence). V was clipped by 0 bases and J by 1 base, with 12 bases between them. CDR3 bases: TGTGCCAGCAGCTTAGCGCTTACGACAGTCCAAGAGACCCAGTACTTC. Its protein is CASSLALTTVQETQYF.

The CDR3 nucleotides read TGCGCCAGCAGCCGGGAGGCGGGAGGCTACGAGCAGTACTTC. Amino acids: CASSREAGGYEQYF. V gene TRBV5-1 combines with J gene TRBJ2-7; 8 bases fit TRBD2. Germline V gene lookup returns CDR1 SGHRS and CDR2 YFSETQ. This CDR3 is built from 14 residues. Germline trimming cut 4 bases from V and 3 bases from J; bases unmatched to any gene: 6.

V usage is TRBV28 and J usage is TRBJ2-5, with unresolved D. The CDR3 is 13 residues long. Trimming took 3 bases from V and 0 from J, leaving 5 bases between them. In germline, CDR1 is MDHEN, CDR2 SYDVKM. The CDR3 loop reads CASSFPYQETQYF. DNA of the CDR3: TGTGCCAGCAGTTTCCCCTACCAAGAGACCCAGTACTTC.

The rearrangement links TRBV5-6 to TRBJ2-7, with D possibly matching TRBD2 (6 bases). Looked up from germline, CDR1 is SGHDT and CDR2 is YYEEEE. V was cut by 7 bases and J by 2 bases, with 13 bases left in between. The CDR3 totals 13 residues. The CDR3 sequence is CASERDLAYEQYF. In DNA, the CDR3 is TGTGCCAGCGAGAGGGACTTAGCCTACGAGCAGTACTTC.

The chain is built from TRBV5-5 and TRBJ1-2; a weak D match, TRBD1 (5 bases). This CDR3 contains 14 residues. Germline V lookup: CDR1 SGHKS, CDR2 YYEKEE (reference sequence). Trimming left V 0 bases short and J 3 bases short, with 9 bases between. This CDR3 reads CASSLGRDHYGYTF. CDR3 DNA sequence: TGTGCCAGCAGCTTGGGGCGGGACCACTATGGCTACACCTTC.

The rearrangement links TRBV19 to TRBJ2-7; D might be TRBD1 (6 bases). The germline V and J ends were trimmed by 6 bases and 3 bases, with 12 bases remaining between them. This CDR3 contains 13 residues. Germline CDR1 is LNHDA and CDR2 is SQIVND (reference sequence). In DNA form, the CDR3 reads TGTGCCAGTAGGCAGGGGCCCAGCTACGAGCAGTACTTC. It specifies CASRQGPSYEQYF.

The gene calls are TRBV19 and TRBJ2-1; 10 bases are shared with TRBD2. Germline CDR1 and CDR2: LNHDA and SQIVND (reference sequence). This CDR3 spans 17 amino acids. The trim removed 2 bases at V and 5 bases at J, leaving 9 bases unmatched. The CDR3 spells CASSIRLGAGGNNEQFF. The CDR3 nucleotides read TGTGCCAGTAGTATACGACTCGGAGCGGGGGGGAACAATGAGCAGTTCTTC.

CDR3 coding DNA: TGTGCCAGTAGTATAGCCACCTGGCAGGGTCAGCATTTT. This codes for CASSIATWQGQHF. The chain employs TRBV19 and TRBJ1-5, with D maybe TRBD1 (5 bases). With 1 base removed from V and 13 bases from J, the gap between germline ends came to 14 bases. The CDR3 loop spans 13 amino acids. CDR1 and CDR2 (germline): LNHDA, SQIVND (reference sequence).

The sample holds a few counts of this clone. The rearrangement uses TRBV5-1 and TRBJ2-3; D perhaps matches TRBD2 (5 bases). Germline lookup yields CDR1 SGHRS and CDR2 YFSETQ. The CDR3 sequence is 15 residues long. V lost 0 bases and J 4 bases, leaving 12 bases between the germline ends. Written as DNA, the CDR3 is TGCGCCAGCAGCTTGGCAGATCTACTAGCAGATACGCAGTATTTT. Protein: CASSLADLLADTQYF.

This rearrangement joins TRBV15 to TRBJ1-2; TRBD1 might be the D (6 bases). Trimming stripped 0 bases from V and 3 bases from J, with 17 bases between. The CDR3 has 17 residues. Germline lookup yields CDR1 LNHNV and CDR2 YYDKDF (reference sequence). The CDR3, as DNA: TGTGCCACCAGCAGAGAGCGGAGGGCGGGGGCCGACTATGGCTACACCTTC. Residues: CATSRERRAGADYGYTF.

This clone was picked up a small number of times. The chain carries TRBV28 and TRBJ1-1; TRBD1 aligns across 7 bases. The CDR3 spans 17 residues. V lost 4 bases to trimming and J lost 2 bases; unmatched junction nucleotides: 13. Germline loops: CDR1 MDHEN, CDR2 SYDVKM. CDR3 in amino acids: CASSSPMTTGANTEAFF. The CDR3 DNA follows: TGTGCCAGCAGTTCCCCAATGACCACAGGGGCAAACACTGAAGCTTTCTTT.

This chain uses TRBV7-2 with TRBJ1-4; 9 bases align to TRBD1. The CDR3 length is 19 residues. The V gene end was trimmed by 5 bases and the J gene end by 0 bases; junction bases not matched to a gene: 13. In germline, CDR1 is SGHTA, CDR2 FQGNSA. Here the CDR3 reads CASSLERDRANPTNEKLFF. The CDR3 nucleotides read TGTGCCAGCAGCCTCGAAAGGGACAGGGCTAACCCAACTAATGAAAAACTGTTTTTT.

This sequence joins TRBV7-9 and TRBJ2-3, with D possibly being TRBD1 (5 bases). CDR1 and CDR2 from the germline V gene are SEHNR and FQNEAQ (reference sequence). V lost 7 bases, J lost 3 bases, and 14 bases lay in between. The CDR3 is 14 amino acids. CDR3 bases: TGTGCCAGCAACCAGGGTTTAGCAACAGATACGCAGTATTTT. The encoded protein is CASNQGLATDTQYF.

This clone has just one count. The J gene is TRBJ2-5, the V gene TRBV7-9, with a weak D call TRBD1 (6 bases). CDR3 length: 16 residues. Germline assignment: CDR1 SEHNR and CDR2 FQNEAQ (reference sequence). The ends were cut back, 1 base at V and 2 bases at J, with 14 bases in the middle. In DNA, the CDR3 is TGTGCCAGCAGCTTAGGGGGGCCGACAGTACAAGAGACCCAGTACTTC. The encoded protein is CASSLGGPTVQETQYF.

The chain employs TRBV29-1 and TRBJ2-1; TRBD1 is a possible D gene (6 bases). Per germline, CDR1 SQVTM and CDR2 ANQGSEA. The CDR3 covers 12 residues. Trimming shortened V by 4 bases and J by 3 bases, and 7 bases separated the two germline ends. The CDR3 DNA sequence: TGCAGCGTTGTCAGGGGCTACAATGAGCAGTTCTTC. It codes for CSVVRGYNEQFF.

The J gene is TRBJ1-6, the V gene TRBV4-1, with D unresolved. The CDR3 is 14 amino acids. Germline CDR1 MGHRA, CDR2 YSYEKL. V was shortened by 0 bases and J by 7 bases, with 7 bases between the two germline ends. CDR3 nucleotides: TGCGCCAGCAGCCAAGAAGTTCGGAATTCACCCCTCCACTTT. Residues: CASSQEVRNSPLHF.

This rearrangement joins TRBV29-1 to TRBJ1-2; weak D call: TRBD1 (5 bases). The CDR3 runs to 11 residues. In germline, CDR1 is SQVTM, CDR2 ANQGSEA. V lost 7 bases, J lost 8 bases, and 14 bases lay in between. The CDR3 region has the DNA TGCAGCGCTAGGGGTGGGTACGGCTACACCTTC. Protein: CSARGGYGYTF.

The V call is TRBV28, the J call TRBJ2-2; D may be TRBD1 (6 bases). V was trimmed by 8 bases and J by 4 bases, leaving 11 bases between them. The CDR3 totals 13 residues. Germline CDR1 reads MDHEN; CDR2 reads SYDVKM. CDR3 residues: CASSGAGTGELFF. CDR3 sequence (DNA): TGTGCCAGCTCAGGGGCAGGCACCGGGGAGCTGTTTTTT.

J is TRBJ1-2 and V is TRBV5-1, with 11 bases fitting TRBD1. CDR3 length: 14 residues. Germline loops: CDR1 SGHRS, CDR2 YFSETQ. After removal of 4 bases from V and 4 bases from J, the junction contained 3 bases not matched to a gene. The CDR3 nucleotides are TGCGCCAGCAGCCCAGGGACAGGGGGCTATGGCTACACCTTC. Translating it yields CASSPGTGGYGYTF. Together with reference TRBV5-1 and TRBJ1-2, the CDR3 gives the full variable domain: KAGVTQTPRYLIKTRGQQVTLSCSPISGHRSVSWYQQTPGQGLQFLFEYFSETQRNKGNFPGRFSGRQFSNSRSEMNVSTLELGDSALYLCASSPGTGGYGYTFGSGTRLTVV.

This chain links TRBV11-2 with TRBJ1-2; tentatively, D is TRBD1 (6 bases). CDR1 and CDR2 (germline): SGHAT, FQNNGV. The CDR3 spans 14 residues. Trimming left V 2 bases short and J 2 bases short, with 9 bases between. CDR3 DNA sequence: TGTGCCAGCAGCTTAAGCAGGGGAAACTATGGCTACACCTTC. The encoded protein is CASSLSRGNYGYTF.

CDR3: CASSLGAGAQETQYF. The CDR3 coding sequence is TGTGCCAGCAGCTTAGGAGCGGGGGCGCAAGAGACCCAGTACTTC. The chain links TRBV11-3 to TRBJ2-5, with 8 bases aligning to TRBD2. In germline, CDR1 is SGHNT, CDR2 YENEEA. The V segment lost 1 base and the J segment 2 bases; nucleotides outside the gene matches: 3. The CDR3 consists of 15 residues.

The J gene is TRBJ1-2, the V gene TRBV7-3; 9 nucleotides agree with TRBD1. V trimming: 5 bases; J trimming: 5 bases; junction bases outside the gene matches: 15. Germline V CDR1 and CDR2: SGHTA, FQGTGA. The CDR3 totals 17 residues. This CDR3 is CASSPTRQTGGWYGYTF. The CDR3 DNA reads TGTGCCAGCAGCCCCACCCGCCAGACAGGGGGATGGTATGGCTACACCTTC.

The chain is built from TRBV11-2 and TRBJ2-7, with no clear D. CDR3 size: 13 residues. V was pared by 0 bases and J by 4 bases, with 7 bases between. Per the germline V gene, CDR1 is SGHAT and CDR2 is FQNNGV. The CDR3 loop reads CASSLDRAYEQYF. Written as DNA, the CDR3 is TGTGCCAGCAGCTTAGATAGAGCGTACGAGCAGTACTTC.

V usage is TRBV5-1 and J usage is TRBJ2-2; D might be TRBD1 (6 bases). CDR1 is SGHRS and CDR2 is YFSETQ in the germline V gene. There are 14 residues in the CDR3. V was pared by 7 bases and J by 0 bases, with 10 bases between. The CDR3 DNA reads as TGCGCCAGCGGAAGGACAGCGAACACCGGGGAGCTGTTTTTT. Its protein is CASGRTANTGELFF. The full variable domain, its missing parts supplied by reference TRBV5-1 and TRBJ2-2, is KAGVTQTPRYLIKTRGQQVTLSCSPISGHRSVSWYQQTPGQGLQFLFEYFSETQRNKGNFPGRFSGRQFSNSRSEMNVSTLELGDSALYLCASGRTANTGELFFGEGSRLTVL.

This chain joins TRBV25-1 and TRBJ2-1, with D perhaps TRBD1 (5 bases). The germline CDR1 and CDR2 sequences are MGHDK and SYGVNS. This CDR3 contains 12 residues. V gave up 7 bases and J gave up 5 bases, with 9 bases separating them. The CDR3 DNA is TGTGCCAGCACGGACAAAAACAATGAGCAGTTCTTC. It specifies CASTDKNNEQFF.

This clone was recorded only once. V is TRBV19 and J is TRBJ1-1; tentative D call: TRBD1 (5 bases). The CDR3 spans 16 residues. V was shortened by 7 bases and J by 0 bases, with 18 bases between the two germline ends. Germline loops: CDR1 LNHDA, CDR2 SQIVND (reference sequence). CDR3 DNA: TGTGCCAGTAAGACAGCGAGACGGGGGGTGAACACTGAAGCTTTCTTT. It translates to CASKTARRGVNTEAFF. Full variable domain (rest looked up from reference TRBV19 and TRBJ1-1): DGGITQSPKYLFRKEGQNVTLSCEQNLNHDAMYWYRQDPGQGLRLIYYSQIVNDFQKGDIAEGYSVSREKKESFPLTVTSAQKNPTAFYLCASKTARRGVNTEAFFGQGTRLTVV.

V is TRBV5-4 and J is TRBJ1-4, with a weak D call TRBD1 (5 bases). The CDR3 extends over 13 amino acids. Germline CDR1 and CDR2: SGHNT and YYREEE (reference sequence). V was cut by 3 bases and J by 8 bases, with 11 bases left in between. The CDR3 loop reads CASSSQEGEKLFF. As DNA, the CDR3 is TGTGCCAGCAGCTCACAGGAGGGCGAAAAACTGTTTTTT.

The chain couples TRBV6-5 to TRBJ2-1; 14 bases are shared with TRBD2. V dropped 2 bases and J dropped 9; count of bases not matched to a gene: 6. The CDR3 totals 16 residues. Per the germline V gene, CDR1 is MNHEY and CDR2 is SVGAGI. CDR3 protein: CASSYRRGLAGGEQFF. The DNA for the CDR3 is TGTGCCAGCAGTTACCGGCGCGGACTAGCGGGAGGTGAGCAGTTCTTC.

V is TRBV9 and J is TRBJ2-2; D is perhaps TRBD2 (5 bases). V was pared by 1 base and J by 5 bases, with 12 bases between. Germline V gene data show CDR1 as SGDLS and CDR2 as YYNGEE. The CDR3 spans 15 residues. The CDR3 DNA reads TGTGCCAGCAGCGTACATGGGGAGCCGACCGGGGAGCTGTTTTTT. Protein sequence: CASSVHGEPTGELFF.

The chain couples TRBV28 to TRBJ2-1; 16 bases are a match to TRBD2. With 4 bases clipped from V and 6 bases from J, the junction kept 6 bases outside the gene matches. The CDR3 is made up of 17 amino acids. CDR1 and CDR2 (germline): MDHEN, SYDVKM. In nucleotides, the CDR3 is TGTGCCAGCAGTTCGGGACTAGCGGGAGGGCCTCGCAATGAGCAGTTCTTC. Encoded protein: CASSSGLAGGPRNEQFF.